These 32 T cell receptor beta chains originate from one sample sequenced in a study of patients and donors after allogeneic stem cell transplantation. TCRdb redid the calling of the RT-PCR reads with MiXCR, one entry per CDR3 protein. The data contain 190,000 or so distinct CDR3 sequences, roughly two fifths of them singletons. The source material was blood, either unsorted or a sorted T cell fraction (not recorded which). These receptors all come from a human donor who was either an allogeneic HSCT recipient or a stem cell or donor lymphocyte infusion donor (not recorded which). It is not recorded whose cells these are; they may come from a transplant donor.

This clonotype was observed once. This chain links TRBV2 with TRBJ1-2; 7 nucleotides line up with TRBD1. Germline values: CDR1 SNHLY, CDR2 FYNNEI. The CDR3 is 15 residues long. V was pared by 7 bases and J by 2 bases, with 10 bases of the junction left unmatched. CDR3 sequence reads: CASTDPPGQNYGYTF. The CDR3 DNA reads TGTGCCAGCACTGACCCTCCGGGACAGAACTATGGCTACACCTTC.

The V gene is TRBV20-1, the J gene TRBJ1-1; 7 nucleotides match TRBD1. Looked up from germline, CDR1 is DFQATT and CDR2 is SNEGSKA (reference sequence). The CDR3 runs to 13 residues. The V segment lost 6 bases and the J segment 2 bases; nucleotides outside the gene matches: 6. The CDR3 protein is CSARRDSNTEAFF. CDR3 DNA sequence: TGCAGTGCGAGGCGGGACAGCAACACTGAAGCTTTCTTT.

The V and J genes are TRBV5-1 and TRBJ1-1; D unclear. Trimming removed 0 bases from V and 11 bases from J, with 17 bases in between. The CDR3 has 14 residues. Germline V lookup: CDR1 SGHRS, CDR2 YFSETQ. The CDR3: CASSLARPFEPAFF. CDR3 in DNA: TGCGCCAGCAGCTTGGCCCGACCCTTCGAGCCGGCTTTCTTT.

The sample holds a few counts of this clonotype. The V gene is TRBV11-2, the J gene TRBJ2-2, with a tentative D call TRBD1 (6 bases). This CDR3 contains 15 residues. CDR1 is SGHAT, CDR2 FQNNGV, per germline. The V and J ends lost 5 bases and 5 bases respectively, with 15 bases between them. This chain's CDR3 is CASSPYGQTTGELFF. The CDR3 coding sequence is TGTGCCAGCAGCCCATACGGACAGACGACCGGGGAGCTGTTTTTT.

The chain has TRBV20-1 and TRBJ1-1; 8 bases agree with TRBD1. Germline V gene lookup returns CDR1 DFQATT and CDR2 SNEGSKA (reference sequence). V was clipped by 2 bases and J by 2 bases; unmatched bases: 7. The CDR3 totals 15 residues. The CDR3: CSARKADRVNTEAFF. The CDR3 DNA reads TGCAGTGCTAGAAAGGCGGACAGGGTAAACACTGAAGCTTTCTTT.

J is TRBJ1-1 and V is TRBV4-3; D call uncertain. CDR3 length: 16 amino acids. Trimming took off 0 bases at V and 0 bases at J, with 11 bases between the two ends. The V gene's germline CDR1 is LGHNA and CDR2 YSLEER. In nucleotides, the CDR3 is TGCGCCAGCAGCCAAGAAATCCCAGCCATGAACACTGAAGCTTTCTTT. As protein: CASSQEIPAMNTEAFF.

This chain connects TRBV9 to TRBJ1-2; tentative D call: TRBD1 (6 bases). The CDR3 totals 13 residues. Germline CDR1 SGDLS, CDR2 YYNGEE. V dropped 0 bases and J dropped 7 bases, with 10 bases sitting between them. As DNA, the CDR3 is TGTGCCAGCAGCGTAGTCCCCAGGGGTGGCTACACCTTC. This translates into CASSVVPRGGYTF.

V is TRBV7-9 and J is TRBJ1-1; 7 bases map to TRBD1. CDR3 size: 15 residues. V lost 5 bases and J lost 0; bases outside the gene matches: 6. Germline CDR1 SEHNR, CDR2 FQNEAQ (reference sequence). CDR3 protein: CASSPHRGLNTEAFF. In DNA form, the CDR3 reads TGTGCCAGCAGCCCTCACAGGGGTTTGAACACTGAAGCTTTCTTT.

This clonotype was counted only a few times. This chain uses TRBV2 with TRBJ2-4; perhaps TRBD2 as D (6 bases). The CDR3 contains 14 residues. Germline lookup yields CDR1 SNHLY and CDR2 FYNNEI. Trimming pared 6 bases from V and 9 bases from J, leaving 18 bases between. CDR3 in DNA: TGTGCCAGCAGCGAGGGACTTCTAGGGAGCATTCAGTACTTC. Translation: CASSEGLLGSIQYF. Together with reference TRBV2 and TRBJ2-4, the CDR3 gives the full variable domain: EPEVTQTPSHQVTQMGQEVILRCVPISNHLYFYWYRQILGQKVEFLVSFYNNEISEKSEIFDDQFSVERPDGSNFTLKIRSTKLEDSAMYFCASSEGLLGSIQYFGAGTRLSVL.

The rearrangement uses TRBV25-1 and TRBJ1-2, with TRBD1 matching 9 bases. The V segment lost 4 bases and the J segment 0 bases; nucleotides outside the gene matches: 3. CDR1 MGHDK and CDR2 SYGVNS come from the germline V gene. The CDR3 is 15 residues long. This CDR3 reads CASSVQGAPNYGYTF. The DNA of the CDR3 is TGTGCCAGCAGTGTACAGGGGGCCCCTAACTATGGCTACACCTTC.

As DNA, the CDR3 is TGTGCCAGCAGTTGGGACAGGGACTATGGCTACACCTTC. Translating gives CASSWDRDYGYTF. The rearrangement uses TRBV5-6 and TRBJ1-2, with 9 bases fitting TRBD1. Germline CDR1 and CDR2: SGHDT and YYEEEE. V shed 5 bases, J shed 3 bases, and the junction held 2 bases outside the gene matches. This CDR3 spans 13 amino acids.

Many counts were recorded for this clonotype. This chain connects TRBV7-2 to TRBJ1-6, with D perhaps TRBD1 (5 bases). V was trimmed by 8 bases and J by 9 bases, leaving 11 bases between them. CDR3 length equals 12 residues. Germline V CDR1 and CDR2: SGHTA, FQGNSA. CDR3 nucleotide sequence: TGTGCCAGCGGGCCAGGGCGTTCACCCCTCCACTTT. It encodes CASGPGRSPLHF.

This rearrangement joins TRBV7-9 to TRBJ1-5; 7 bases are a match to TRBD1. Germline CDR1 reads SEHNR; CDR2 reads FQNEAQ (reference sequence). After removal of 5 bases from V and 5 bases from J, the junction contained 12 bases not matched to a gene. This CDR3 is 16 amino acids long. CDR3 region: CASSPGGGGPYQPQHF. The CDR3 bases are TGTGCCAGCAGCCCAGGGGGAGGGGGACCTTATCAGCCCCAGCATTTT. Drawing the rest from reference TRBV7-9 and TRBJ1-5, the complete variable domain is DTGVSQNPRHKITKRGQNVTFRCDPISEHNRLYWYRQTLGQGPEFLTYFQNEAQLEKSRLLSDRFSAERPKGSFSTLEIQRTEQGDSAMYLCASSPGGGGPYQPQHFGDGTRLSIL.

This clonotype was picked up a small number of times. The chain is built from TRBV7-9 and TRBJ1-5; no clear D gene. The length of the CDR3 is 12 residues. Looked up from germline, CDR1 is SEHNR and CDR2 is FQNEAQ (reference sequence). V dropped 1 base and J dropped 9 bases, with 7 bases sitting between them. The CDR3, as DNA: TGTGCCAGCAGCTTAGTGGGCGCGCCCCAGCATTTT. Protein: CASSLVGAPQHF. Based on the CDR3 plus reference TRBV7-9 and TRBJ1-5, the full variable domain is DTGVSQNPRHKITKRGQNVTFRCDPISEHNRLYWYRQTLGQGPEFLTYFQNEAQLEKSRLLSDRFSAERPKGSFSTLEIQRTEQGDSAMYLCASSLVGAPQHFGDGTRLSIL.

The chain is built from TRBV5-8 and TRBJ1-5; possible D gene TRBD1, 6 bases. The CDR3 contains 18 residues. Germline CDR1 reads SGHTS; CDR2 reads YDEGEE. V was shortened by 4 bases and J by 4 bases, with 24 bases between the two germline ends. The CDR3: CASSAKFTGIGANQPQHF. CDR3 in DNA: TGTGCCAGCAGCGCTAAGTTCACAGGGATAGGGGCTAATCAGCCCCAGCATTTT.

The chain carries TRBV7-9 and TRBJ2-3; D is unclear. CDR1 SEHNR and CDR2 FQNEAQ come from the germline V gene (reference sequence). Trimming left V 1 base short and J 2 bases short, with 7 bases between. This CDR3 has 14 amino acids. The CDR3 spells CASSLVLNTDTQYF. As DNA, the CDR3 is TGTGCCAGCAGCTTAGTACTAAACACAGATACGCAGTATTTT.

The rearrangement joins TRBV9 to TRBJ2-5; D call uncertain. Germline V gene lookup returns CDR1 SGDLS and CDR2 YYNGEE. Trimming took off 0 bases at V and 5 bases at J, with 8 bases between the two ends. CDR3 size: 13 residues. Written as DNA, the CDR3 is TGTGCCAGCAGCGTAGATGTGAGGGAGACCCAGTACTTC. Protein: CASSVDVRETQYF.

This clonotype was detected a few times. The V call is TRBV7-8, the J call TRBJ2-5; TRBD2 agrees at 8 bases. Per germline, CDR1 SGHVS and CDR2 FQNEAQ. The CDR3 has 17 residues. Trimming at V came to 0 bases and at J to 2 bases, leaving 8 bases not matched to a gene. CDR3 coding DNA: TGTGCCAGCAGCTTAGCTTCGGCGGGGGGTGCTCAAGAGACCCAGTACTTC. It yields the protein CASSLASAGGAQETQYF.

This clonotype was recorded once. V is TRBV5-1 and J is TRBJ2-7; D possibly corresponds to TRBD1 (6 bases). Germline V gene sequence: CDR1 SGHRS, CDR2 YFSETQ. Trimming took 4 bases from V and 0 from J, leaving 11 bases between them. CDR3 size: 14 residues. CDR3 loop: CASSTSTGSYEQYF. Written as DNA, the CDR3 is TGCGCCAGCAGCACTTCGACAGGCTCCTACGAGCAGTACTTC.

The chain couples TRBV5-1 to TRBJ1-2; 7 positions agree with TRBD1. CDR1 SGHRS and CDR2 YFSETQ come from the germline V gene. Losses at the gene ends were 6 bases for V and 4 bases for J; bases not matched to a gene: 6. The CDR3 consists of 13 residues. CDR3 residues: CASKPGQLYGYTF. DNA of the CDR3: TGCGCCAGCAAACCGGGACAGCTCTATGGCTACACCTTC. Variable domain in full (rest from reference TRBV5-1 and TRBJ1-2): KAGVTQTPRYLIKTRGQQVTLSCSPISGHRSVSWYQQTPGQGLQFLFEYFSETQRNKGNFPGRFSGRQFSNSRSEMNVSTLELGDSALYLCASKPGQLYGYTFGSGTRLTVV.

This clonotype was picked up a small number of times. This chain joins TRBV29-1 and TRBJ1-3, with 10 bases identical to TRBD1. J was trimmed by 1 base and V by 6 bases; bases with no gene match: 3. The length of the CDR3 is 14 residues. Germline V gene data show CDR1 as SQVTM and CDR2 as ANQGSEA. The CDR3 nucleotides are TGCAGCGTGACAGGGGGCAGATCTGGAAACACCATATATTTT. As protein: CSVTGGRSGNTIYF.

There are a few counts of this clonotype. The chain joins TRBV6-6 to TRBJ1-5, with 7 bases matching TRBD1. CDR3 length: 16 amino acids. Germline V gives CDR1 MNHNY, CDR2 SVGAGI (reference sequence). V was clipped by 0 bases and J by 4 bases; unmatched bases: 6. The CDR3 DNA reads as TGTGCCAGCAGTTACTCGCTAGACAGGGAAAATCAGCCCCAGCATTTT. Amino acid sequence: CASSYSLDRENQPQHF.

V usage is TRBV12-3 or TRBV12-4 and J usage is TRBJ2-7; D possibly corresponds to TRBD1 (5 bases). Trimming pared 4 bases from V and 6 bases from J, leaving 13 bases between. The CDR3 spans 13 residues. This chain's CDR3 is CASSSRAQGEQYF. The CDR3, as DNA: TGTGCCAGCAGTTCCCGGGCCCAGGGCGAGCAGTACTTC.

Ten or more counts support this clonotype. The chain combines TRBV5-1 with TRBJ2-1, with D unclear. The CDR3 loop spans 17 amino acids. Germline CDR1 SGHRS, CDR2 YFSETQ. The germline V and J ends were trimmed by 0 bases and 0 bases, with 13 bases remaining between them. The CDR3 reads CASSLGMARSSYNEQFF. The CDR3 nucleotides are TGCGCCAGCAGCTTGGGAATGGCCAGAAGCTCCTACAATGAGCAGTTCTTC.

This clonotype has more than one count but fewer than ten. For the CDR3, the DNA is TGTGCCAGCAGCTTAGTTGGAGATGGCGAGCAGTACTTC. Translation: CASSLVGDGEQYF. V and J are TRBV7-9 and TRBJ2-7; D gene ambiguous. The CDR3 totals 13 residues. In germline, CDR1 is SEHNR, CDR2 FQNEAQ (reference sequence). V was trimmed by 1 base and J by 6 bases, leaving 10 bases between them. Looking up the rest from reference TRBV7-9 and TRBJ2-7 gives the full variable domain: DTGVSQNPRHKITKRGQNVTFRCDPISEHNRLYWYRQTLGQGPEFLTYFQNEAQLEKSRLLSDRFSAERPKGSFSTLEIQRTEQGDSAMYLCASSLVGDGEQYFGPGTRLTVT.

The genes are TRBV4-1 and TRBJ2-2; D unclear. The CDR3 is 16 residues long. CDR1 and CDR2 from the germline V gene are MGHRA and YSYEKL. V dropped 1 base and J dropped 7 bases, with 16 bases sitting between them. The CDR3 DNA reads as TGCGCCAGCAGCCAAGCGGCCACGCTATTCGGCGGGGAGCTGTTTTTT. Its protein product is CASSQAATLFGGELFF.

This clonotype was recorded a few times. V gene TRBV9 combines with J gene TRBJ1-5, with a weak D call TRBD1 (5 bases). The CDR3 is made up of 16 amino acids. V was trimmed by 4 bases and J by 2 bases, leaving 16 bases between them. Germline V gene lookup returns CDR1 SGDLS and CDR2 YYNGEE. CDR3 amino acids: CASSPTGRVGNQPQHF. The CDR3 coding sequence is TGTGCCAGCAGCCCTACGGGACGGGTTGGCAATCAGCCCCAGCATTTT.

The chain has TRBV3-1 and TRBJ1-2, with D possibly being TRBD1 (6 bases). This CDR3 has 14 amino acids. Germline lookup yields CDR1 LGHDT and CDR2 YNNKEL (reference sequence). V lost 4 bases, J lost 2 bases, and 11 bases lay in between. The CDR3 is CASSPRGSNYGYTF. The DNA of the CDR3 is TGTGCCAGCAGCCCTAGGGGGTCCAACTATGGCTACACCTTC.

The rearrangement links TRBV4-2 to TRBJ1-6, with D possibly being TRBD1 (5 bases). The germline V gene has CDR1 LGHNA and CDR2 YNFKEQ. V was clipped by 1 base and J by 9 bases, with 19 bases between them. The CDR3 consists of 17 residues. CDR3 protein: CASSQGTQGESLSPLHF. CDR3 sequence (DNA): TGTGCCAGCAGCCAAGGAACCCAGGGAGAGAGTCTTTCACCCCTCCACTTT.

The chain couples TRBV20-1 to TRBJ1-5; 7 nucleotides match TRBD1. Germline V gene data show CDR1 as DFQATT and CDR2 as SNEGSKA (reference sequence). Trimming took 5 bases from V and 6 from J; bases not matched to a gene: 10. There are 14 residues in the CDR3. CDR3 sequence reads: CSARGQPLLQPQHF. CDR3 DNA: TGCAGTGCTCGGGGACAGCCGCTGCTTCAGCCCCAGCATTTT.

The rearrangement joins TRBV7-2 to TRBJ1-3, with D possibly being TRBD1 (5 bases). V dropped 4 bases and J dropped 0 bases, with 13 bases sitting between them. The CDR3 spans 16 residues. Germline-derived CDR1 and CDR2 are SGHTA and FQGNSA. The CDR3 nucleotides are TGTGCCAGCAGCTCGCTCAGACAGATCTCTGGAAACACCATATATTTT. Protein sequence: CASSSLRQISGNTIYF.

This clonotype showed up just a few times. The chain is built from TRBV6-6 and TRBJ1-1; D possibly corresponds to TRBD1 (5 bases). This CDR3 region has 13 residues. CDR1 is MNHNY, CDR2 SVGAGI, per germline (reference sequence). The germline V and J ends were trimmed by 6 bases and 4 bases, with 12 bases remaining between them. The CDR3 DNA reads TGTGCCAGCAGCGACGTCGACAGCACTGAAGCTTTCTTT. Its translation: CASSDVDSTEAFF.